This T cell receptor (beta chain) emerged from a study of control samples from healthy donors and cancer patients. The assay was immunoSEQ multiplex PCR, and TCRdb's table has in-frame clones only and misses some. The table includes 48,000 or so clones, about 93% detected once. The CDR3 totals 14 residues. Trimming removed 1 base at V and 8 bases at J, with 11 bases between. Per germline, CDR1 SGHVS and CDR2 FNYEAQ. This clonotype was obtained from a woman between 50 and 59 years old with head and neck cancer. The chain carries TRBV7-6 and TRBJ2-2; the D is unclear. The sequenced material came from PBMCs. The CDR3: CASSLEEAPGELFF. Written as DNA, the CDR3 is TGTGCCAGCAGCTTAGAAGAGGCGCCGGGGGAGCTGTTTTTT.